A single sample is the source of the 22 T cell receptor beta chains below, sequenced in a study of control samples from healthy donors and cancer patients. TCRdb's table, derived via immunoSEQ multiplex PCR, lists solely in-frame clones and lacks some. This sample has about 130,000 clones, with around 90% found just once. Sequencing used blood. These receptors all stem from a young man in good health.

In its sample, this clone ranks as medium-sized. The genes are TRBV20-1 and TRBJ1-1, with a weak D call TRBD1 (5 bases). Trimming cost V 3 bases and J 0 bases, with 14 bases left between them. CDR3 length equals 15 residues. CDR1 and CDR2 from the germline V gene are DFQATT and SNEGSKA (reference sequence). The CDR3 protein is CSASPEEGLNTEAFF. In nucleotides, the CDR3 is TGCAGTGCTAGTCCCGAGGAGGGGCTGAACACTGAAGCTTTCTTT.

The rearrangement joins TRBV19 to TRBJ2-3; D ambiguous. The CDR3 spans 15 residues. With 5 bases removed from V and 2 bases from J, the gap between germline ends came to 14 bases. Germline V gene sequence: CDR1 LNHDA, CDR2 SQIVND (reference sequence). CDR3 in amino acids: CASSSEGRVTDTQYF. The CDR3 nucleotides are TGTGCCAGTAGTTCCGAAGGCCGGGTCACAGATACGCAGTATTTT.

The V gene is TRBV11-3, the J gene TRBJ2-1; a weak D match, TRBD1 (6 bases). Trimming removed 4 bases at V and 4 bases at J, with 14 bases between. The CDR3 runs to 15 residues. Germline V gene sequence: CDR1 SGHNT, CDR2 YENEEA. CDR3 sequence reads: CASSSTGTLYNEQFF. CDR3 nucleotide sequence: TGTGCCAGCAGCTCCACCGGGACACTTTACAATGAGCAGTTCTTC.

V is TRBV27 and J is TRBJ1-1; D remains ambiguous. Trimming took 8 bases from V and 1 from J, leaving 11 bases between them. Germline V gene sequence: CDR1 MNHEY, CDR2 SMNVEV (reference sequence). CDR3 length: 13 residues. CDR3 coding DNA: TGTGCCAGCTCGAAGGATAGGAACACTGAAGCTTTCTTT. Translation gives CASSKDRNTEAFF.

The chain carries TRBV19 and TRBJ2-7; D remains ambiguous. CDR1 LNHDA and CDR2 SQIVND come from the germline V gene (reference sequence). CDR3 size: 14 residues. V shed 0 bases and J shed 0 bases, with 6 bases lying between them. CDR3 sequence (DNA): TGTGCCAGTAGTATAGAGCTAAGCTCCTACGAGCAGTACTTC. It specifies CASSIELSSYEQYF.

The rearrangement uses TRBV11-2 and TRBJ2-7, with unresolved D. CDR1 and CDR2 from the germline V gene are SGHAT and FQNNGV. V lost 0 bases to trimming and J lost 2 bases, with 8 bases between them. This CDR3 has 14 residues. The CDR3 region has the DNA TGTGCCAGCAGCTTAGATGCACAGCCCTACGAGCAGTACTTC. Residues: CASSLDAQPYEQYF.

The gene calls are TRBV18 and TRBJ2-7; 9 positions agree with TRBD1. The CDR3 loop spans 12 amino acids. Germline V gene data show CDR1 as KGHSH and CDR2 as LQKENI. V shed 4 bases, J shed 5 bases, and the junction held 0 bases outside the gene matches. The CDR3 bases are TGTGCCAGCTCACGACAGGGGGACGAGCAGTACGTC. Encoded protein: CASSRQGDEQYV.

CDR3 amino acids: CASSFTGGRSTDTQYF. DNA of the CDR3: TGTGCCAGCAGTTTCACAGGGGGCCGAAGCACAGATACGCAGTATTTT. V gene TRBV2 combines with J gene TRBJ2-3; 9 positions agree with TRBD1. Germline trimming cut 5 bases from V and 0 bases from J; bases unmatched to any gene: 6. CDR3 length: 16 amino acids. Germline V gene sequence: CDR1 SNHLY, CDR2 FYNNEI.

This chain links TRBV27 with TRBJ2-3; 15 bases are shared with TRBD2. CDR3 length: 17 residues. Germline V lookup: CDR1 MNHEY, CDR2 SMNVEV (reference sequence). Unmatched junction bases numbered 5, after V lost 6 bases and J lost 1 base. CDR3 DNA sequence: TGTGCCAGCAGACGGACTAGCGGGGGGGCCGGCACAGATACGCAGTATTTT. It yields the protein CASRRTSGGAGTDTQYF.

CDR3 protein: CASSLGGESIGALHF. The CDR3 nucleotides read TGTGCCAGCAGCTTAGGGGGAGAAAGCATAGGAGCCCTCCACTTT. The chain links TRBV7-9 to TRBJ1-6, with no clear D. The CDR3 runs 15 residues. Trimming took off 1 base at V and 14 bases at J, with 18 bases between the two ends. Per the germline V gene, CDR1 is SEHNR and CDR2 is FQNEAQ (reference sequence).

The chain is built from TRBV27 and TRBJ1-4; 8 bases line up with TRBD1. This CDR3 contains 14 residues. CDR1 is MNHEY, CDR2 SMNVEV, per germline (reference sequence). With V trimmed by 4 bases and J by 12 bases, 10 bases remained unmatched. The CDR3 nucleotides are TGTGCCAGCAGTTCGACAGGGGCCCTTCCCCAACTGTTTTTT. Residues: CASSSTGALPQLFF.

The chain links TRBV7-2 to TRBJ2-5; D ambiguous. Per the germline V gene, CDR1 is SGHTA and CDR2 is FQGNSA. The CDR3 length is 13 residues. V was trimmed by 7 bases and J by 0 bases, leaving 9 bases between them. The CDR3 DNA reads as TGTGCCAGCACCCCCCGGAACCAAGAGACCCAGTACTTC. This translates into CASTPRNQETQYF.

This clone appeared once. The rearrangement joins TRBV6-5 to TRBJ1-4; unclear D gene. Trimming took 5 bases from V and 10 from J, leaving 8 bases between them. This CDR3 is 11 amino acids long. CDR1 is MNHEY, CDR2 SVGAGI, per germline. In DNA form, the CDR3 reads TGTGCCAGCAGTCCCGGAGGAAAACTGTTTTTT. This codes for CASSPGGKLFF.

This clone showed up just a few times. The chain links TRBV5-4 to TRBJ1-1; TRBD1 matches at 7 bases. Trimming took 3 bases from V and 1 from J; bases not matched to a gene: 6. CDR3 length equals 15 residues. Germline V CDR1 and CDR2: SGHNT, YYREEE (reference sequence). CDR3 in amino acids: CASSSGDRKNTEAFF. The CDR3 DNA is TGTGCCAGCAGCTCGGGGGACAGAAAGAACACTGAAGCTTTCTTT.

This clone occurred once. The J gene is TRBJ2-7, the V gene TRBV5-5; TRBD2 matches at 8 bases. Germline values: CDR1 SGHKS, CDR2 YYEKEE (reference sequence). V dropped 2 bases and J dropped 3; count of bases not matched to a gene: 13. CDR3 size: 17 residues. The CDR3 region is CASSLNTLRLAIYEQYF. In DNA form, the CDR3 reads TGTGCCAGCAGCTTAAATACTCTGCGACTAGCGATCTACGAGCAGTACTTC. The complete variable domain, with remaining parts taken from reference TRBV5-5 and TRBJ2-7, reads DAGVTQSPTHLIKTRGQQVTLRCSPISGHKSVSWYQQVLGQGPQFIFQYYEKEERGRGNFPDRFSARQFPNYSSELNVNALLLGDSALYLCASSLNTLRLAIYEQYFGPGTRLTVT.

The CDR3 DNA is TGCGCCAGCAGCTTTGGGACGAGGGGCTCAGATACGCAGTATTTT. Its translation is CASSFGTRGSDTQYF. The chain has TRBV5-1 and TRBJ2-3; D is perhaps TRBD1 or TRBD2 (5 bases each). This CDR3 region has 15 residues. Looked up from germline, CDR1 is SGHRS and CDR2 is YFSETQ. The germline V and J ends were trimmed by 2 bases and 4 bases, with 14 bases remaining between them.

CDR3 amino acids: CASSPGLQETQYF. CDR3 nucleotides: TGTGCCAGTAGCCCAGGACTCCAAGAGACCCAGTACTTC. The chain recombines TRBV19 with TRBJ2-5; D might be TRBD2 (5 bases). This CDR3 is 13 amino acids long. V lost 6 bases and J 1 base, leaving 9 bases between the germline ends. CDR1 is LNHDA, CDR2 SQIVND, per germline (reference sequence).

The rearrangement links TRBV2 to TRBJ2-7; perhaps TRBD2 as D (6 bases). This CDR3 is built from 13 residues. Trimming removed 3 bases at V and 2 bases at J, with 8 bases between. Germline CDR1 is SNHLY and CDR2 is FYNNEI. The CDR3 DNA is TGTGCCAGCAGTGATCCGGGGGCCTACGAGCAGTACTTC. It specifies CASSDPGAYEQYF.

J is TRBJ1-4 and V is TRBV5-6; D ambiguous. CDR3 size: 15 residues. The germline gives CDR1 SGHDT, CDR2 YYEEEE. The germline V and J ends were trimmed by 4 bases and 2 bases, with 12 bases remaining between them. CDR3 loop: CASSRRVPTNEKLFF. For the CDR3, the DNA is TGTGCCAGCAGCCGTAGGGTTCCGACTAATGAAAAACTGTTTTTT.

This clone was counted a single time. The chain is built from TRBV6-1 and TRBJ1-5; D not resolved. This CDR3 contains 14 residues. The V end lost 0 bases, the J end lost 7 bases, and 10 bases lay between the germline ends. Germline V gives CDR1 MNHNS, CDR2 SASEGT. CDR3 region: CASSEARRRQPQHF. The CDR3 DNA sequence: TGTGCCAGCAGTGAAGCTAGGAGGCGGCAGCCCCAGCATTTT.

The chain has TRBV19 and TRBJ2-2; 9 nucleotides line up with TRBD2. CDR1 and CDR2 from the germline V gene are LNHDA and SQIVND (reference sequence). The CDR3 spans 15 residues. V was pared by 4 bases and J by 0 bases, with 0 bases of the junction left unmatched. This CDR3 reads CASSTSGANTGELFF. The CDR3 DNA is TGTGCCAGTAGTACTAGCGGGGCGAACACCGGGGAGCTGTTTTTT.

The chain carries TRBV30 and TRBJ1-5, with D tentatively TRBD1 (5 bases). Germline V gene data show CDR1 as GTSNPN and CDR2 as SVGIG (reference sequence). Trimming stripped 1 base from V and 0 bases from J, with 10 bases between. The CDR3 is 15 amino acids. In DNA form, the CDR3 reads TGTGCCTGGAGTGACGGGGACGGTAGCAATCAGCCCCAGCATTTT. This encodes CAWSDGDGSNQPQHF.